This T cell receptor beta chain was identified during a study of blood T cell repertoires in COVID-19. Study-level information: COVID-19 samples, acute and convalescent, were from the United States, Italy and Spain.

The CDR3 consists of 14 residues. Germline V gene lookup returns CDR1 MNHEY and CDR2 SMNVEV (reference sequence). Trimming removed 2 bases at V and 0 bases at J, with 8 bases between. In the authors' methods: It was from reference gene primer amplification that nucleated cell counts were estimated. Clones were sequenced by immunoSEQ multiplex PCR, and TCRdb holds only the in-frame ones, with some missing. V, J and clone size are those of that table, while D and trimming were read from the DNA. Seen here are some 30,000 clones, about 92% observed once, and the top ten hold over 2%. The specimen was peripheral blood. This receptor was obtained from a man aged 50-59 years with active COVID-19. This chain links TRBV27 with TRBJ2-7; no clear D gene. The chain's CDR3 is CASSLAQASYEQYF. In DNA, the CDR3 is TGTGCCAGCAGTTTAGCGCAGGCCTCCTACGAGCAGTACTTC.